The rows below give T cell receptor beta chains drawn from one sample of a study of CD8 T cells in ankylosing spondylitis. TCRdb passed the 5' RACE reads through MiXCR, listing each CDR3 protein once. The sample carries hundreds of thousands of distinct CDR3 sequences, around 11% recorded once. Sequencing was carried out using blood, either unsorted or a sorted T cell fraction (not recorded which). The origin of the receptors is a male donor with ankylosing spondylitis. Each CDR3 is given with its conserved first and last residue. D genes are given only for firm matches. Expanded clones are given a class, and other clones once, few, many or no size at all.

>few|TRBV6-2/TRBV6-3|TRBJ2-2|.
TGTGCCAGCATTGGGCAGGCGGCTATTGGGGAGCTGTTTTTT
CASIGQAAIGELFF
>many|TRBV7-2|TRBJ2-1|.
TGTGCCAGCAGCAGGGACCGGTCCTACAATGAGCAGTTCTTC
CASSRDRSYNEQFF
>many|TRBV5-1|TRBJ2-7|TRBD1
TGCGCCAGCAGCTTTCTCCCCGGGACAGGGGAACTCGAGCAGTACTTC
CASSFLPGTGELEQYF
>.|TRBV25-1|TRBJ2-7|TRBD2
TGTGCCAGCACTACAGCGGGAGAGGCGGACGAGCAGTACTTC
CASTTAGEADEQYF
>few|TRBV2|TRBJ2-2|.
TGTGCCAGCAGTGAAAGGGGGACCGGGGAGCTGTTTTTT
CASSERGTGELFF
>few|TRBV4-2|TRBJ1-1|.
TGTGCCAGCAGCCAAGAATCCCCCCTCTCACGGGAGGACACTGAAGCTTTCTTT
CASSQESPLSREDTEAFF
>many|TRBV20-1|TRBJ2-1|.
TGCAGTGCTAGAGATATAAGGGCCGGGGGCAATGAGCAGTTCTTC
CSARDIRAGGNEQFF
>many|TRBV12-3/TRBV12-4|TRBJ1-2|.
TGTGCCAGCAGTTTAGGCGAGCGAGCTAACTATGGCTACACCTTC
CASSLGERANYGYTF
>many|TRBV20-1|TRBJ1-4|TRBD1
TGCAGTGCTCGACAGGGGTCTAATGAAAAACTGTTTTTT
CSARQGSNEKLFF
>.|TRBV6-5|TRBJ2-7|TRBD1
TGTGCCAGCAGTTACGGGTCAGGGGGCAACGAGCAGTACTTC
CASSYGSGGNEQYF
>few|TRBV10-3|TRBJ2-3|.
TGTGCCATCAGGGACCCCTCCCGCGCAGATACGCAGTATTTT
CAIRDPSRADTQYF
>.|TRBV20-1|TRBJ2-7|TRBD2
TGCAGTGTAACAGGCGGGGGATCCTACGAGCAGTACTTC
CSVTGGGSYEQYF
>few|TRBV20-1|TRBJ2-7|TRBD2
TGCAGCACCAGTCCCCCGACTAGCGGAACCTACGAGCAGTACTTC
CSTSPPTSGTYEQYF
>few|TRBV15|TRBJ1-1|.
TGTGCCACCAGCAGAGTACAGGGCGAAGCTTTCTTT
CATSRVQGEAFF
>.|TRBV28|TRBJ2-2|.
TGTGCCAGCAGTTTCACAGGGCTTCACGGGGAGCTGTTTTTT
CASSFTGLHGELFF
>.|TRBV20-1|TRBJ1-4|.
TGCAGTGCTAGGAGAGGTGGGGCGAATGAAAAACTGTTTTTT
CSARRGGANEKLFF
>few|TRBV10-3|TRBJ1-5|.
TGTGCCATCAGTGAGGGGCTAGGGGGGAGCAATCAGCCCCAGCATTTT
CAISEGLGGSNQPQHF
>.|TRBV7-9|TRBJ2-1|.
TGTGCCAGCAGCTTACCCAAAGGGCAGGTGGGAGACAATGAGCAGTTCTTC
CASSLPKGQVGDNEQFF
>few|TRBV6-2/TRBV6-3|TRBJ2-4|.
TGTGCCAGCAGTACTTTCGACATTCAGTACTTC
CASSTFDIQYF
>.|TRBV6-1|TRBJ1-5|.
TGTGCCAGCAGTGTCCAGGACAGTGCTTGGCCCCAGCATTTT
CASSVQDSAWPQHF
>.|TRBV4-3|TRBJ1-1|.
TGCGCCAGCAGCCAAGATGACCGTGGGGACACTGAAGCTTTCTTT
CASSQDDRGDTEAFF
>few|TRBV6-1|TRBJ2-5|TRBD2
TGTGCCAGCAGCTCTAGCGGGATGGGTCAGACCCAGTACTTC
CASSSSGMGQTQYF
>few|TRBV20-1|TRBJ2-3|TRBD2
TGCAGTGCTACACACCCGCGGGACTATCGCACAGATACGCAGTATTTT
CSATHPRDYRTDTQYF
>.|TRBV10-3|TRBJ2-3|.
TGTGCCATCAGGGTGGGCACAGATACGCAGTATTTT
CAIRVGTDTQYF
>.|TRBV7-9|TRBJ1-1|.
TGTGCCAGCAGCTTAGGTCACCGGAACACTGAAGCTTTCTTT
CASSLGHRNTEAFF
>.|TRBV18|TRBJ2-5|.
TGTGCCAGCTCACCACAAACAGGGCAAGAGACCCAGTACTTC
CASSPQTGQETQYF
>.|TRBV28|TRBJ2-3|.
TGTGCCAGCAGGGTCACCAGAGCAGATACGCAGTATTTT
CASRVTRADTQYF
>.|TRBV2|TRBJ2-6|.
TGTGCCAGCAACCGGGACACCTCTGGGGCCAACGTCCTGACTTTC
CASNRDTSGANVLTF
>many|TRBV4-2|TRBJ2-3|TRBD2
TGTGCCAGCAGCCAGGCACTAGCGGGGGGGACAGATACGCAGTATTTT
CASSQALAGGTDTQYF
>few|TRBV6-2/TRBV6-3|TRBJ1-2|.
TGTGCCAGCACCTACGGGGGATTCGGCTACACCTTC
CASTYGGFGYTF
>few|TRBV20-1|TRBJ2-7|.
TGCAGTCCGTCCACGGGATCCTACGAGCAGTACTTC
CSPSTGSYEQYF
>few|TRBV5-1|TRBJ1-1|.
TGCGCCAGCAGCCCGCGGGATGGGACGGTCGGCACTGAAGCTTTCTTT
CASSPRDGTVGTEAFF
>.|TRBV4-3|TRBJ2-5|TRBD2
TGCGCCAGCAGCCAACTACCTCGGCTAGCGGAGGGAGAGACCCAGTACTTC
CASSQLPRLAEGETQYF
>few|TRBV5-1|TRBJ1-4|TRBD1
TGCGCCAGCAAGGACAGGGGACAAAATGAAAAACTGTTTTTT
CASKDRGQNEKLFF
>.|TRBV9|TRBJ2-1|.
TGTGCCAGCAGCGTGTACGACACTAGTCCTCGGTTCTTC
CASSVYDTSPRFF
>.|TRBV6-1|TRBJ1-3|.
TGTGCCAGCAGCTTTGGGACACATCCTTCCCTCGGCGCTGGAAACACCATATATTTT
CASSFGTHPSLGAGNTIYF
>many|TRBV12-3/TRBV12-4|TRBJ1-6|.
TGTGCCAGCAGTTTATGGGAAAACGATTCACCCCTCCACTTT
CASSLWENDSPLHF